This T cell receptor beta chain was observed in a study of T cell changes during pregnancy in multiple sclerosis (dated by TCRdb to about 2019). With regard to the full study: In women with multiple sclerosis, the researchers looked at how the T cell repertoire shifted as pregnancy progressed.

V trim: 2 bases; J trim: 2 bases; unmatched bases: 8. The germline V gene provides CDR1 SGHDT and CDR2 YYEEEE. Its CDR3 holds 16 amino acids, cysteine through phenylalanine. Only the CDR3 portion is preserved as DNA: 48 bases, with reading frame beginning at the first base. To prepare the library, the immunoSEQ multiplex PCR assay was applied. The table was pulled from immuneACCESS by TCRdb, which kept in-frame rearrangements only. Such tables lose some clones; where checked, under half of the loss comes from unresolved V genes, and the rest has no known cause. Recorded for this sample are about 38,000 clones; about nine tenths of them occurred a single time. The ten largest clones represent under 0.4% of the sample. With respect to this clone: It lacks a known antigen. No clone much larger than this one lies a single base away; base qualities are absent.

Material: CD4+ T cells from peripheral blood mononuclear cells, obtained after pregnancy. This TCR came from a female donor in good health, enrolled as a control in a pregnancy study. The sequence joins TRBV5-6 to TRBJ2-7, with 9 bases matching TRBD1. The CDR3 has the sequence CASSFANTGGPYEQYF. The DNA reads as follows: TGTGCCAGCAGCTTCGCTAATACAGGGGGCCCCTACGAGCAGTACTTC.